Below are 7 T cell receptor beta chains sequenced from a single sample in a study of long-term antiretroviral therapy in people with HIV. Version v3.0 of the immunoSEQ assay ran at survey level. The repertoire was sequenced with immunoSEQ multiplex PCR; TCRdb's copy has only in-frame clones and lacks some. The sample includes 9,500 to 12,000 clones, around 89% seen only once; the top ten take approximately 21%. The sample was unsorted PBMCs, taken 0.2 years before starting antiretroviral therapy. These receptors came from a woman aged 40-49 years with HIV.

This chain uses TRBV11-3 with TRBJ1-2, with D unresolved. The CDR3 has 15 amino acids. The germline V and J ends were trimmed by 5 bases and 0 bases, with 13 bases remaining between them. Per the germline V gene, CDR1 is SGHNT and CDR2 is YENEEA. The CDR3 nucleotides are TGTGCCAGCAGCCACCTTTGCCAAACTAACTATGGCTACACCTTC. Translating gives CASSHLCQTNYGYTF.

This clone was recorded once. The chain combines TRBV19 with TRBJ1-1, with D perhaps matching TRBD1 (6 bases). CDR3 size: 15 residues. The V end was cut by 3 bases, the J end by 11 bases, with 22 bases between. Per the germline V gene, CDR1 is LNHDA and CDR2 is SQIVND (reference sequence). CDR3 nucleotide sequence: TGTGCCAGTAGTATCGGGGCCAGGGGCCAGTACCGGGCTTTCTTT. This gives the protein CASSIGARGQYRAFF.

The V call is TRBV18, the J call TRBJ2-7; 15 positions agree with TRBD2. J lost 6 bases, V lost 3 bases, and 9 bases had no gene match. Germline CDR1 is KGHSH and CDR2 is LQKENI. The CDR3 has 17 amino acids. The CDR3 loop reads CASSPLGLAGGSREQYF. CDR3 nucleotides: TGTGCCAGCTCACCTCTGGGACTAGCGGGGGGATCTCGCGAGCAGTACTTC.

CDR3 DNA: TGTGCCATCAGTGAGTCTCCGGGGCGGGGTAATTACAATGAGCAGTTCTTC. This codes for CAISESPGRGNYNEQFF. The J gene is TRBJ2-1, the V gene TRBV10-3; TRBD2 is a possible D gene (6 bases). Germline-derived CDR1 and CDR2 are ENHRY and SYGVKD. V lost 0 bases and J 4 bases, leaving 16 bases between the germline ends. The CDR3 totals 17 residues.

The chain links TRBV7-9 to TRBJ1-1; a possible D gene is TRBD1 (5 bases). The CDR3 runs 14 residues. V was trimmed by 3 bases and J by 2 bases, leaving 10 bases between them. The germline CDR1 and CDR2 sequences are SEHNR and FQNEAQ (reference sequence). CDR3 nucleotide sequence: TGTGCCAGCAGCTTCGACAGTGCCAACACTGAAGCTTTCTTT. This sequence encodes CASSFDSANTEAFF.

In DNA form, the CDR3 reads TGTGCCAGCTCACCTGTCAGTCGAGAGACCCAGTACTTC. It codes for CASSPVSRETQYF. The genes are TRBV18 and TRBJ2-5; D gene ambiguous. There are 13 residues in the CDR3. Between the trimmed V and J ends, which lost 3 bases and 4 bases, there was a span of 9 bases. CDR1 and CDR2 (germline): KGHSH, LQKENI.

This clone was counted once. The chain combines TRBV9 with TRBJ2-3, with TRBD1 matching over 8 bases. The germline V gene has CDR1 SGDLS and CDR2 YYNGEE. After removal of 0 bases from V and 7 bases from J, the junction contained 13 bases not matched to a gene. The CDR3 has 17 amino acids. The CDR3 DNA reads TGTGCCAGCAGCGTAGCGGGCGACAGGGGTGGAGGTAATACGCAGTATTTT. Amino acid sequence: CASSVAGDRGGGNTQYF.